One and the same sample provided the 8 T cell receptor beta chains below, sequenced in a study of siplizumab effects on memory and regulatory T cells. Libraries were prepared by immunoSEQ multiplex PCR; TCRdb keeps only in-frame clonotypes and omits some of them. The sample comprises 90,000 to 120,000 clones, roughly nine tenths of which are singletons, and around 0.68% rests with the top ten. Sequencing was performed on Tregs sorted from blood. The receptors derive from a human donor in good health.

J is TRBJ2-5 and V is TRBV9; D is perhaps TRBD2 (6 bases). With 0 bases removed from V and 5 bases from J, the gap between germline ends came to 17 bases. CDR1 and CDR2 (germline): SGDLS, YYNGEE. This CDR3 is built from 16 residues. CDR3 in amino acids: CASSVGKTTRSETQYF. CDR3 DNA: TGTGCCAGCAGCGTAGGAAAGACGACTAGATCGGAGACCCAGTACTTC.

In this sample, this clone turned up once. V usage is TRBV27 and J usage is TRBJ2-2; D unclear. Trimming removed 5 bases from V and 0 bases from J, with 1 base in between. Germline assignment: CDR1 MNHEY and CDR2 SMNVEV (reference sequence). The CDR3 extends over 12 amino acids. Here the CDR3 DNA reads TGTGCCAGCAGTACGAACACCGGGGAGCTGTTTTTT. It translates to CASSTNTGELFF.

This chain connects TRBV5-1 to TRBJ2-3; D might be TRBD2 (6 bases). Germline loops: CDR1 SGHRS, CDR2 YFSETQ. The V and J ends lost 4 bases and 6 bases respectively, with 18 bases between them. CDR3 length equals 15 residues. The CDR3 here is CASSLSGTLSDTQYF. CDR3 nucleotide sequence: TGCGCCAGCAGCCTATCGGGGACTTTGTCCGATACGCAGTATTTT.

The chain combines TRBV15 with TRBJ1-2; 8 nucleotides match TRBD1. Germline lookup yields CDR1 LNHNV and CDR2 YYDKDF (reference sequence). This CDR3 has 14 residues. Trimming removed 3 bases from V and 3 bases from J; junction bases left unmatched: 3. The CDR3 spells CATSSDRGHYGYTF. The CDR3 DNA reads TGTGCCACCAGCAGTGACAGGGGTCACTATGGCTACACCTTC.

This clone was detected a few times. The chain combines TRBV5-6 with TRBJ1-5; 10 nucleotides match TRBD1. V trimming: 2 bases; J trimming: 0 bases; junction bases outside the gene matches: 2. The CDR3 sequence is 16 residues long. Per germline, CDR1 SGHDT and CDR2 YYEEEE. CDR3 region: CASSFGTGVSNQPQHF. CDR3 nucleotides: TGTGCCAGCAGCTTTGGGACAGGGGTTAGCAATCAGCCCCAGCATTTT.

CDR3 bases: TGCGCCAGCAGCCCCTTCCCGACAGGAGGGGAAAAACTGTTTTTT. It translates to CASSPFPTGGEKLFF. The chain recombines TRBV4-1 with TRBJ1-4; tentatively, D is TRBD1 (6 bases). V lost 4 bases to trimming and J lost 8 bases, with 17 bases between them. This CDR3 contains 15 residues. Looked up from germline, CDR1 is MGHRA and CDR2 is YSYEKL.

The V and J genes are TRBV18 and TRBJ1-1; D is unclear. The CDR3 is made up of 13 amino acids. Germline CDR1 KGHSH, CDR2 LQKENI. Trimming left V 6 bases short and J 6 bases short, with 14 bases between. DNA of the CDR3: TGTGCCAGCTCGCCCCCCCCTGAATCTGAAGCTTTCTTT. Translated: CASSPPPESEAFF.

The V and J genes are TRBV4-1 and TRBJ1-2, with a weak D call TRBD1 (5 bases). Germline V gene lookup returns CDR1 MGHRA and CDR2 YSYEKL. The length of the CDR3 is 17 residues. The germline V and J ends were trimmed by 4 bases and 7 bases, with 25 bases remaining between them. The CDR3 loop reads CASSPPRGGTGYGGYTF. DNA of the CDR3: TGCGCCAGCAGCCCCCCGCGGGGGGGTACGGGTTATGGTGGCTACACCTTC.